The clone carrying this TCR beta chain was recorded many times. The antigen is not known. The library was built from around 380 ng RNA with molecular barcoded adaptors for alpha/delta and beta/gamma chains. TCRdb re-derived calls from the reads in MiXCR, one entry per CDR3 protein. The sample holds 35,000 to 40,000 distinct CDR3 sequences; around 15% are singletons and the top ten take around 36%. The sample originates from a study of read filtering for tumor transcriptome and immune sequencing. Study-level background: TCR-mapped reads were about 4.05 to 10.27 million with IR-seq versus about 75 to 1,400 with RNA-seq.

Germline trimming cut 5 bases from V and 2 bases from J; bases unmatched to any gene: 19. CDR1 SGHAT and CDR2 FQDESV come from the germline V gene (reference sequence). The CDR3 contains 19 residues. Study-wide findings and caveats: In IR-seq, single-read clonotypes were roughly 80% of clonotypes but 3% to 3.5% of reads. Compared with RNA-seq, IR-seq gave much higher clonotype depth and reliability.

V and J are TRBV11-1 and TRBJ2-7; 9 nucleotides agree with TRBD2. Specimen: a population of CD138-negative cells sorted from bone marrow. The source is a donor older than 35 with multiple myeloma. This CDR3 is CASSRGQLKTSGSPYEQYF. The DNA of the CDR3 is TGTGCCAGCAGCCGGGGACAACTGAAGACTAGCGGCAGCCCCTACGAGCAGTACTTC.